Listed below are T cell receptor beta chains from one sample, sequenced in a study of control samples from healthy donors and cancer patients. The repertoire was sequenced with immunoSEQ multiplex PCR; TCRdb's copy has only in-frame clones and lacks some. The profile shows over 80,000 clones, roughly four fifths of them singletons. The sequenced material came from blood. Receptors were obtained from a man in his sixties in good health. The CDR3 runs from the conserved cysteine through the conserved F or W. Each record gives: J gene, clone size, D gene, V gene, CDR3 DNA, CDR3 protein. A D gene is named only where the DNA matches it firmly. Where a row states a size, it is once, few, many or the class of an expanded clone; other rows omit it.

j_call: TRBJ2-3; clone_size: once; d_call: -; v_call: TRBV13; cdr3_nt: TGTGCCAGCAGCTTCAGGAGCGGAGGGGGCACAGATACGCAGTATTTT; cdr3_aa: CASSFRSGGGTDTQYF
j_call: TRBJ1-2; clone_size: -; d_call: -; v_call: TRBV29-1; cdr3_nt: TGCAGCGTCTACACAGGCCCGATCTATGGCTACACCTTC; cdr3_aa: CSVYTGPIYGYTF
j_call: TRBJ2-2; clone_size: -; d_call: -; v_call: TRBV9; cdr3_nt: TGTGCCAGCAGCGCTCCTCAGACTCGAGCGGGCGGGGAGCTGTTTTTT; cdr3_aa: CASSAPQTRAGGELFF
j_call: TRBJ1-5; clone_size: -; d_call: -; v_call: TRBV10-3; cdr3_nt: TGTGCCATCTCCCCAGATAATCAGCCCCAGCATTTT; cdr3_aa: CAISPDNQPQHF
j_call: TRBJ1-5; clone_size: -; d_call: -; v_call: TRBV6-5; cdr3_nt: TGTGCCAGCAGTTACTCGAATCATCAGCCCCAGCATTTT; cdr3_aa: CASSYSNHQPQHF
j_call: TRBJ2-2; clone_size: -; d_call: -; v_call: TRBV19; cdr3_nt: TGTGCCAGTCGGTTTAGGCAGGGGGGCACCGGGGAGCTGTTTTTT; cdr3_aa: CASRFRQGGTGELFF
j_call: TRBJ2-1; clone_size: -; d_call: -; v_call: TRBV11-3; cdr3_nt: TGTGCCAGCAGCTTAGTGGGATCCTCACTTGGCAATGAGCAGTTCTTC; cdr3_aa: CASSLVGSSLGNEQFF
j_call: TRBJ2-5; clone_size: -; d_call: TRBD2; v_call: TRBV4-1; cdr3_nt: TGCGCCAGCAGCCAAGTAGGACTACTAGCGGGGGCTCAAGAGACCCAGTACTTC; cdr3_aa: CASSQVGLLAGAQETQYF
j_call: TRBJ2-7; clone_size: -; d_call: TRBD1; v_call: TRBV29-1; cdr3_nt: TGCAGCGCATCAGGGGGATACGAGCAGTACTTC; cdr3_aa: CSASGGYEQYF
j_call: TRBJ2-1; clone_size: -; d_call: TRBD2; v_call: TRBV28; cdr3_nt: TGTGCCAGCACCCCCCGTGCTAGCGGGAGATTATGGACACACAATGAGCAGTTCTTC; cdr3_aa: CASTPRASGRLWTHNEQFF
j_call: TRBJ2-2; clone_size: -; d_call: -; v_call: TRBV7-9; cdr3_nt: TGTGCCAGCAGCCCCACAGGGTTGATGAGTAACACCGGGGAGCTGTTTTTT; cdr3_aa: CASSPTGLMSNTGELFF
j_call: TRBJ2-5; clone_size: -; d_call: -; v_call: TRBV29-1; cdr3_nt: TGCAGCGCGGGAAGCTACCCGACCCAGTACTTC; cdr3_aa: CSAGSYPTQYF
j_call: TRBJ2-5; clone_size: -; d_call: -; v_call: TRBV29-1; cdr3_nt: TGCAGCGTTGAAGGATCAGAGCAAGAGACCCAGTACTTC; cdr3_aa: CSVEGSEQETQYF
j_call: TRBJ1-1; clone_size: -; d_call: -; v_call: TRBV25-1; cdr3_nt: TGTGCCAGTAGAGAAACCGGGACGATGAACACTGAAGCTTTCTTT; cdr3_aa: CASRETGTMNTEAFF
j_call: TRBJ2-3; clone_size: few; d_call: -; v_call: TRBV5-5; cdr3_nt: TGTGCCAGCAGCTTGTGGGCAGATACGCAGTATTTT; cdr3_aa: CASSLWADTQYF
j_call: TRBJ2-7; clone_size: -; d_call: -; v_call: TRBV5-1; cdr3_nt: TGCGCCAGCAGTTCGGAGGTGAGCCCCTACGAGCAGTACTTC; cdr3_aa: CASSSEVSPYEQYF
j_call: TRBJ2-2; clone_size: -; d_call: TRBD2; v_call: TRBV5-4; cdr3_nt: TGTGCCAGCAGCATTAGCGGGAGAACCACCGGGGAGCTGTTTTTT; cdr3_aa: CASSISGRTTGELFF
j_call: TRBJ2-3; clone_size: once; d_call: -; v_call: TRBV30; cdr3_nt: TGTGCCTGGAGTTACTCTTTAGCTGGAGTCATTACGTCCACAGATACGCAGTATTTT; cdr3_aa: CAWSYSLAGVITSTDTQYF
j_call: TRBJ2-7; clone_size: -; d_call: TRBD1; v_call: TRBV4-1; cdr3_nt: TGCGCCAGCAGCCAAGAGCAGGGGGCAGCCTACGAGCAGTACTTC; cdr3_aa: CASSQEQGAAYEQYF
j_call: TRBJ2-3; clone_size: once; d_call: TRBD2; v_call: TRBV7-9; cdr3_nt: TGTGCCAGCAGCTCCCCTTTAGCGGGGACTAAAGAAGATACGCAGTATTTT; cdr3_aa: CASSSPLAGTKEDTQYF
j_call: TRBJ2-3; clone_size: -; d_call: TRBD2; v_call: TRBV4-2; cdr3_nt: TGTGCCAGCAGCCAACGCTCCACTAGCGGGAGGCCCACAGATACGCAGTATTTT; cdr3_aa: CASSQRSTSGRPTDTQYF
j_call: TRBJ1-1; clone_size: few; d_call: -; v_call: TRBV4-1; cdr3_nt: TGCGCCAGCAGCCAGTCCGAAGACAGGCTAACTGAAGCTTTCTTT; cdr3_aa: CASSQSEDRLTEAFF
j_call: TRBJ2-7; clone_size: -; d_call: -; v_call: TRBV10-3; cdr3_nt: TGTGCCATCAGTGAGTCGGGACACGAGCAGTACTTC; cdr3_aa: CAISESGHEQYF
j_call: TRBJ1-4; clone_size: -; d_call: -; v_call: TRBV27; cdr3_nt: TGTGCCAGCAGCCCAAAAATTAGTTACGGGACCTTAGATGAAAAACTGTTTTTT; cdr3_aa: CASSPKISYGTLDEKLFF
j_call: TRBJ2-2; clone_size: -; d_call: TRBD2; v_call: TRBV4-2; cdr3_nt: TGTGCCAGCAGCCAGAGACTAGCGGGACCTTCCGGGGAGCTGTTTTTT; cdr3_aa: CASSQRLAGPSGELFF
j_call: TRBJ1-2; clone_size: -; d_call: TRBD1; v_call: TRBV6-5; cdr3_nt: TGTGCCAGCGGGCCAGGGGGACAAATCTATGGCTACACCTTC; cdr3_aa: CASGPGGQIYGYTF
j_call: TRBJ2-2; clone_size: -; d_call: -; v_call: TRBV6-4; cdr3_nt: TGTGCCAGCCGAGAGACACACACAATCAACACCGGGGAGCTGTTTTTT; cdr3_aa: CASRETHTINTGELFF
j_call: TRBJ1-2; clone_size: -; d_call: TRBD1; v_call: TRBV5-1; cdr3_nt: TGCGCCAGCAACCCGGGACAGGGGGCTTTTGGCTACACCTTC; cdr3_aa: CASNPGQGAFGYTF
j_call: TRBJ2-7; clone_size: -; d_call: -; v_call: TRBV14; cdr3_nt: TGTGCCAGCAGCACCGGGCCCATAGTCTACGAGCAGTACTTC; cdr3_aa: CASSTGPIVYEQYF
j_call: TRBJ2-3; clone_size: -; d_call: TRBD2; v_call: TRBV28; cdr3_nt: TGTGCCAGCAGTTCCTCTTGGGGGAGGGCCAGGGATACGCAGTATTTT; cdr3_aa: CASSSSWGRARDTQYF
j_call: TRBJ2-5; clone_size: -; d_call: -; v_call: TRBV7-6; cdr3_nt: TGTGCCAGCAGCTTTACCGGACAAAACCAAGAGACCCAGTACTTC; cdr3_aa: CASSFTGQNQETQYF
j_call: TRBJ1-2; clone_size: -; d_call: TRBD1; v_call: TRBV27; cdr3_nt: TGTGCCAGCAGTTTACGAGGGGGCGGGTATGGCTACACCTTC; cdr3_aa: CASSLRGGGYGYTF
j_call: TRBJ1-5; clone_size: -; d_call: -; v_call: TRBV27; cdr3_nt: TGTGCCAGCACCCCCCGGGGACTCACTTCTCATAGCAATCAGCCCCAGCATTTT; cdr3_aa: CASTPRGLTSHSNQPQHF
j_call: TRBJ1-4; clone_size: -; d_call: TRBD1; v_call: TRBV20-1; cdr3_nt: TGCAGTGCTAGTGCAGGGGGCGGTGAAAAACTGTTTTTT; cdr3_aa: CSASAGGGEKLFF
j_call: TRBJ2-1; clone_size: -; d_call: TRBD1; v_call: TRBV6-4; cdr3_nt: TGTGCCAGCAGAGGGGACAGCTCCTACAATGAGCAGTTCTTC; cdr3_aa: CASRGDSSYNEQFF
j_call: TRBJ1-1; clone_size: -; d_call: TRBD1; v_call: TRBV6-6; cdr3_nt: TGTGCCAGCAGGACGGGACAGGGGTGGACTGAAGCTTTCTTT; cdr3_aa: CASRTGQGWTEAFF
j_call: TRBJ2-2; clone_size: -; d_call: TRBD1; v_call: TRBV24-1; cdr3_nt: TGTGCCACCAGACCGGGACAGAGGAACACCGGGGAGCTGTTTTTT; cdr3_aa: CATRPGQRNTGELFF
j_call: TRBJ1-2; clone_size: -; d_call: -; v_call: TRBV7-6; cdr3_nt: TGTGCCAGCAGCTTAGCGGAAGGGAGCGGCTATGGCTACACCTTC; cdr3_aa: CASSLAEGSGYGYTF
j_call: TRBJ2-5; clone_size: -; d_call: -; v_call: TRBV4-1; cdr3_nt: TGCGCCAGCAGCCGGACGGGAAACGAGGAGACCCAGTACTTC; cdr3_aa: CASSRTGNEETQYF
j_call: TRBJ1-5; clone_size: few; d_call: -; v_call: TRBV3-1/TRBV3-2; cdr3_nt: TGTGCCAGCGCGCGGGCGTCGGGCAATCAGCCCCAGCATTTT; cdr3_aa: CASARASGNQPQHF
j_call: TRBJ2-3; clone_size: -; d_call: -; v_call: TRBV15; cdr3_nt: TGTGCCACCAGCAGCGATAGCACAGATACGCAGTATTTT; cdr3_aa: CATSSDSTDTQYF
j_call: TRBJ2-3; clone_size: -; d_call: TRBD2; v_call: TRBV24-1; cdr3_nt: TGTGCCACCAGTGCGTCTAGCGGACCCACAGATACGCAGTATTTT; cdr3_aa: CATSASSGPTDTQYF
j_call: TRBJ1-5; clone_size: -; d_call: -; v_call: TRBV18; cdr3_nt: TGTGCCAGCTCACCAGCGGGCCAGCCCCAGCATTTT; cdr3_aa: CASSPAGQPQHF
j_call: TRBJ2-1; clone_size: -; d_call: -; v_call: TRBV5-5; cdr3_nt: TGTGCCAGCAGCCCCGCGTCGGGACGGTCCTACAATGGGCAGTTCTTC; cdr3_aa: CASSPASGRSYNGQFF
j_call: TRBJ2-4; clone_size: -; d_call: TRBD1; v_call: TRBV14; cdr3_nt: TGTGCCAGCAGCCAAGGCCCGGACAGGGGTCATCGGCACATTCAGTACTTC; cdr3_aa: CASSQGPDRGHRHIQYF
j_call: TRBJ1-2; clone_size: -; d_call: -; v_call: TRBV6-1; cdr3_nt: TGTGCCAGCAGTGACCCGGCGACTTACAGGGACGGCTACACCTTC; cdr3_aa: CASSDPATYRDGYTF